This TCR beta chain was sequenced during a study of CD8 T cells in ankylosing spondylitis. This clonotype was detected many times. The antigen is not known. The study's findings and limits: Earlier studies detected some motif variants in reactive arthritis synovial fluid and blood. Among TCR beta sequences, a motif of several highly homologous variants appeared characteristic of ankylosing spondylitis blood.

TCRdb re-derived calls from the 5' RACE reads in MiXCR, one entry per CDR3 protein. The sample has some 87,000 distinct CDR3 sequences; approximately 9% are singletons. This CDR3 comprises 13 residues. V gave up 6 bases and J gave up 0 bases, with 8 bases separating them. The germline gives CDR1 LGHDT, CDR2 YNNKEL (reference sequence). The origin of this receptor is a male donor with ankylosing spondylitis or in good health (not recorded which). The specimen sequenced was blood, either unsorted or a sorted T cell fraction (not recorded which). The J gene is TRBJ1-2, the V gene TRBV3-1; D unclear. For the CDR3, the DNA is TGTGCCAGCAGTGACTTATCTAACTATGGCTACACCTTC. It specifies CASSDLSNYGYTF.